Below, 19 T cell receptor beta chains from the same sample are listed, as sequenced in a study of breast tumors, draining lymph nodes, adjacent tissues (TCRdb year 2016). The axillary draining lymph nodes of breast cancer patients were the source of the lymph node samples. The protocol used for the library was multiplex PCR. The instrument was an Illumina HiSeq 2000. TCRdb reprocessed the public reads (quality trimming at Q25 with fastp, clone calling with MiXCR) and kept in-frame beta chains. Rows with one shared CDR3 protein collapse into an entry with the most common genes and DNA. In this sample the table shows about 230,000 distinct CDR3 sequences, roughly 32% of which occur a single time. The ten largest clonotypes hold 1.4% of the sample. Sequenced input: axillary lymph node tissue. Receptors were obtained from a female donor with breast cancer. Some clones in this sample may be carry-over from other donors' samples.

This clonotype was seen repeatedly, ten times or more. V gene TRBV12-3 or TRBV12-4 combines with J gene TRBJ2-1; D is unresolved. Trimming took 8 bases from V and 5 from J, leaving 16 bases between them. The CDR3 has 14 residues. As DNA, the CDR3 is TGTGCCAGCGCCCCAAGGCACCTAAACAATGAGCAGTTCTTC. Amino acid sequence: CASAPRHLNNEQFF.

This clonotype was counted at least ten times. The J gene is TRBJ1-5, the V gene TRBV10-3; D call uncertain. Trimming took off 10 bases at V and 1 base at J, with 11 bases between the two ends. Germline CDR1 reads ENHRY; CDR2 reads SYGVKD. CDR3 length equals 13 residues. The CDR3 is CATSIGSNQPQHF. For the CDR3, the DNA is TGTGCCACCTCAATAGGGAGCAATCAGCCCCAGCATTTT.

Note on this clonotype: A much larger clone differs by one base, so this may be a read error. The missing conserved phenylalanine or tryptophan at the end of this CDR3 makes a read error likely. V gene TRBV7-9 combines with J gene TRBJ1-2; D ambiguous. V dropped 1 base and J dropped 8 bases, with 14 bases sitting between them. The CDR3 is 14 amino acids. Germline V gives CDR1 SEHNR, CDR2 FQNEAQ (reference sequence). The CDR3 here is CASSLVRSGKGYTP. Written as DNA, the CDR3 is TGTGCCAGCAGCTTAGTTCGGTCCGGGAAAGGCTACACCCCC.

As to this clonotype: A much larger clone lies a single base off, so this may be a read error. The V and J genes are TRBV6-1 and TRBJ2-7; either TRBD1 or TRBD2 may supply D (5 bases each). This CDR3 is built from 14 residues. V was shortened by 7 bases and J by 2 bases, with 15 bases between the two germline ends. In germline, CDR1 is MNHNS, CDR2 SASEGT. CDR3 amino acids: CASKTWDPPYEQYF. As DNA, the CDR3 is TGTGCCAGCAAAACCTGGGACCCCCCCTACGAGCAGTACTTC.

This clonotype came up once. This chain joins TRBV10-2 and TRBJ2-7; 7 bases agree with TRBD2. The V gene end was trimmed by 4 bases and the J gene end by 0 bases; junction bases not matched to a gene: 9. CDR1 and CDR2 (germline): WSHSY, SAAADI. The CDR3 has 16 residues. The CDR3, as DNA: TGCGCCAGCAGTGCTAGGGCTAGCGGCCCCTCCTACGAGCAGTACTTC. Amino acids: CASSARASGPSYEQYF.

Details on this clonotype: The conserved phenylalanine or tryptophan normally closing the CDR3 is absent here, so this likely arose from a read error. No DNA is shown, since the ends of the CDR3 on it are uncertain; the CDR3 is the one TCRdb lists. The J gene is TRBJ2-5, the V gene TRBV11-2. Germline V gives CDR1 SGHAT, CDR2 FQNNGV. Ends included, the CDR3 has 12 residues. CDR3 amino acids: CASSLDRETQHL.

This clonotype was seen repeatedly, ten times or more. The V call is TRBV19, the J call TRBJ2-6, with unresolved D. The V end lost 7 bases, the J end lost 0 bases, and 19 bases lay between the germline ends. Germline CDR1 reads LNHDA; CDR2 reads SQIVND (reference sequence). The CDR3 sequence is 18 residues long. The CDR3 bases are TGTGCCAGTATGGGATCTTGGGTGACGGCCTCTGGGGCCAACGTCCTGACTTTC. Its translation: CASMGSWVTASGANVLTF. The complete variable domain, with remaining parts taken from reference TRBV19 and TRBJ2-6, reads DGGITQSPKYLFRKEGQNVTLSCEQNLNHDAMYWYRQDPGQGLRLIYYSQIVNDFQKGDIAEGYSVSREKKESFPLTVTSAQKNPTAFYLCASMGSWVTASGANVLTFGAGSRLTVL.

This clonotype was seen ten or more times. The rearrangement joins TRBV6-5 to TRBJ2-1; 14 positions agree with TRBD2. Germline V gene data show CDR1 as MNHEY and CDR2 as SVGAGI. Trimming removed 5 bases from V and 2 bases from J; junction bases left unmatched: 5. The CDR3 is made up of 17 amino acids. The CDR3 DNA reads as TGTGCCAGCAGTCCGGGGACTAGCGGGAGTCCCTACAATGAGCAGTTCTTC. This gives the protein CASSPGTSGSPYNEQFF.

CDR3 sequence (DNA): TGTGCCAGTAGTAGACTAGCGGGAGGAGGAAACACCATATATTTT. Protein: CASSRLAGGGNTIYF. This sequence joins TRBV19 and TRBJ1-3; D is unresolved. CDR3 length: 15 residues. Germline CDR1 LNHDA, CDR2 SQIVND (reference sequence). The ends were cut back, 4 bases at V and 4 bases at J, with 14 bases in the middle.

This clonotype appeared many times. V gene TRBV25-1 combines with J gene TRBJ1-3, with TRBD1 as a possible D gene (6 bases). CDR3 length: 12 amino acids. V shed 7 bases and J shed 4 bases, with 8 bases lying between them. The germline gives CDR1 MGHDK, CDR2 SYGVNS. CDR3 sequence (DNA): TGTGCCAGCACGGGGGCCGGAAACACCATATATTTT. Amino acid sequence: CASTGAGNTIYF.

In this sample, this clonotype turned up once. This could be a read error, since a much larger clone is one nucleotide away. V is TRBV7-3 and J is TRBJ1-1; maybe TRBD1 (5 bases). V gave up 4 bases and J gave up 7 bases, with 16 bases separating them. Germline CDR1 is SGHTA and CDR2 is FQGTGA. The CDR3 covers 14 residues. The CDR3 DNA reads TGTGCCAGCAGCTCTGGATACCGGGGGAGTGAAGCTTTCTTT. This gives the protein CASSSGYRGSEAFF.

This clonotype appeared many times. The genes are TRBV19 and TRBJ2-5; D not certain. Trimming took 0 bases from V and 2 from J, leaving 1 base between them. CDR1 LNHDA and CDR2 SQIVND come from the germline V gene (reference sequence). There are 12 residues in the CDR3. CDR3 sequence (DNA): TGTGCCAGTAGTATAGATCAAGAGACCCAGTACTTC. This encodes CASSIDQETQYF. Filled out from reference TRBV19 and TRBJ2-5, the complete variable domain reads DGGITQSPKYLFRKEGQNVTLSCEQNLNHDAMYWYRQDPGQGLRLIYYSQIVNDFQKGDIAEGYSVSREKKESFPLTVTSAQKNPTAFYLCASSIDQETQYFGPGTRLLVL.

Ten or more counts support this clonotype. The junction departs from the called germline gene at one end, perhaps through a read error. The rearrangement uses TRBV11-3 and TRBJ1-4; D not resolved. CDR3 length: 12 amino acids. Germline CDR1 is SGHNT and CDR2 is YENEEA. The CDR3 DNA is TGTGCCAGCAGCTTAGAGCCGGAAAAACTATTTTTT. Translated, it gives CASSLEPEKLFF. The variable domain in full, completed from reference TRBV11-3 and TRBJ1-4, reads EAGVVQSPRYKIIEKKQPVAFWCNPISGHNTLYWYLQNLGQGPELLIRYENEEAVDDSQLPKDRFSAERLKGVDSTLKIQPAELGDSAVYLCASSLEPEKLFFGSGTQLSVL.

This clonotype was detected many times. The chain has TRBV4-1 and TRBJ1-5; D unclear. CDR3 length: 17 amino acids. V lost 3 bases, J lost 2 bases, and 17 bases lay in between. The germline V gene encodes CDR1 MGHRA and CDR2 YSYEKL. This CDR3 is CASSHLGRAMGNQPQHF. DNA for the CDR3: TGCGCCAGCAGCCATCTCGGGAGGGCGATGGGCAATCAGCCCCAGCATTTT.

This clonotype was counted ten times or more. The rearrangement uses TRBV20-1 and TRBJ2-5, with D tentatively TRBD1 (6 bases). Trimming cost V 1 base and J 1 base, with 13 bases left between them. From germline, CDR1 is DFQATT and CDR2 SNEGSKA (reference sequence). This CDR3 region has 15 residues. The CDR3 reads CSARVDRPVQETQYF. The CDR3 coding sequence is TGCAGTGCTAGAGTCGACAGGCCGGTCCAAGAGACCCAGTACTTC.

In this sample, this clonotype turned up many times. V and J are TRBV7-9 and TRBJ2-2; D remains unclear. With 2 bases removed from V and 1 base from J, the gap between germline ends came to 8 bases. The CDR3 sequence is 15 residues long. Germline V gene lookup returns CDR1 SEHNR and CDR2 FQNEAQ (reference sequence). The CDR3 DNA reads as TGTGCCAGCAGCTTACGACGGAAGAACACCGGGGAGCTGTTTTTT. This codes for CASSLRRKNTGELFF.

For the CDR3, the DNA is TGCAGTGCTAGAGTTGGGGGTGAAAAACTGTTTTTT. It is translated as CSARVGGEKLFF. The chain is built from TRBV20-1 and TRBJ1-4; D may be TRBD1 (5 bases). V lost 1 base to trimming and J lost 7 bases, with 7 bases between them. CDR3 length equals 12 residues. Germline values: CDR1 DFQATT, CDR2 SNEGSKA (reference sequence).

Note on this clonotype: An end of the junction does not agree with germline; a read error may underlie this. The J gene is TRBJ1-4, the V gene TRBV4-2, with 11 bases matching TRBD1. The CDR3 length is 14 residues. CDR1 is LGHNA and CDR2 is YNFKEQ in the germline V gene. The CDR3 protein is CASSPGTGGEKLLF. As DNA, the CDR3 is TGTGCCAGCAGTCCCGGGACAGGGGGGGAAAAACTGCTTTTT.

About this clonotype itself: The conserved phenylalanine or tryptophan normally closing the CDR3 is absent here, so this likely arose from a read error. The limits of the CDR3 on the DNA are not certain, so only TCRdb's listed CDR3 is given. The V call is TRBV9, the J call TRBJ2-5; the table gives TRBD2 as D, unverified against the DNA. The length of the CDR3 is 14 amino acids, counting both ends. Germline V CDR1 and CDR2: SGDLS, YYNGEE. CDR3 loop: CASSLNGLAETQSL.